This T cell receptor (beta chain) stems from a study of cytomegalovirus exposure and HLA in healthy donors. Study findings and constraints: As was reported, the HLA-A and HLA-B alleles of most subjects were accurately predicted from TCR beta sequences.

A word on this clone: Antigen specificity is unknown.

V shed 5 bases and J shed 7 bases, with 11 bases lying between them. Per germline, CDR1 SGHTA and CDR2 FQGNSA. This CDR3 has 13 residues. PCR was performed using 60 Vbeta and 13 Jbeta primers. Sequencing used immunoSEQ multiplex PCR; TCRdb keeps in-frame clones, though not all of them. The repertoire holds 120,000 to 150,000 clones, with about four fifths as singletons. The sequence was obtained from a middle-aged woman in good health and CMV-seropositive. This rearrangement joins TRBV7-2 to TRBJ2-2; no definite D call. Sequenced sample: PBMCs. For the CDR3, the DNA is TGTGCCAGCAGCCCTCTAGTCATCGGGGAGCTGTTTTTT. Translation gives CASSPLVIGELFF.